The 17 T cell receptor beta chains listed next were all sequenced from one sample in a study of metastatic and nonmetastatic thyroid tumors. TCRdb used MiXCR to call clones anew from the PCR reads. This sample carries some 84,000 clones, 8% to 9.5% of them seen once, and the ten largest clones take 8.8%. All patients were treatment-naive before thyroid surgery. The sequenced sample was blood. These receptors originate from a female donor with papillary thyroid cancer or a benign thyroid nodule (not recorded which). Some clones in this sample may be carry-over from other donors' samples.

As to this clone: Possible read error: a much larger clone is one base away. The rearrangement links TRBV4-1 to TRBJ2-7; a weak D match, TRBD2 (6 bases). The CDR3 runs 15 residues. Germline CDR1 MGHRA, CDR2 YSYEKL. The CDR3: CAISQVPGLNYEQYF. The CDR3 DNA is TGCGCCATCAGCCAAGTCCCGGGACTGAATTACGAGCAGTACTTC.

This clone was seen ten or more times. The CDR3 sequence: CASSLQGRGEQYF. Here the CDR3 DNA reads TGTGCCAGCAGCTTACAGGGGAGGGGCGAGCAGTACTTC. The chain uses TRBV7-2 and TRBJ2-7, with TRBD2 as a possible D gene (7 bases). Trimming left V 2 bases short and J 6 bases short, with 11 bases between. Germline V gene data show CDR1 as SGHTA and CDR2 as FQGNSA. The CDR3 covers 13 residues.

The sample holds many counts of this clone. The V gene is TRBV12-3 or TRBV12-4, the J gene TRBJ1-2; 11 bases fit TRBD1. J was trimmed by 2 bases and V by 5 bases; bases with no gene match: 4. This CDR3 has 15 residues. The CDR3 loop is CASSRTGGANYGYTF. DNA of the CDR3: TGTGCCAGCAGTCGGACAGGGGGCGCGAACTATGGCTACACCTTC.

This clone showed up many times. The chain couples TRBV19 to TRBJ1-1; D not resolved. This CDR3 has 15 residues. In germline, CDR1 is LNHDA, CDR2 SQIVND (reference sequence). The germline V and J ends were trimmed by 2 bases and 5 bases, with 15 bases remaining between them. The CDR3 DNA reads as TGTGCCAGTAGTATATTGGACCCCAGGCAAACTGAAGCTTTCTTT. Its protein product is CASSILDPRQTEAFF.

This clone was detected ten times or more. V usage is TRBV5-5 and J usage is TRBJ2-7; 7 bases are a match to TRBD1. Germline V gene data show CDR1 as SGHKS and CDR2 as YYEKEE (reference sequence). CDR3 length: 14 amino acids. The J segment lost 3 bases and the V segment lost 2 bases, leaving 5 bases of the junction unmatched. CDR3 sequence: CASSFRDRFYEQYF. The CDR3, as DNA: TGTGCCAGCAGCTTCCGGGACAGATTCTACGAGCAGTACTTC.

This clone was seen repeatedly, ten times or more. The J gene is TRBJ2-2, the V gene TRBV20-1, with 10 bases that match TRBD1. Germline V gene sequence: CDR1 DFQATT, CDR2 SNEGSKA (reference sequence). The CDR3 totals 16 residues. V lost 0 bases and J lost 6; bases outside the gene matches: 7. Here the CDR3 reads CSARDRGQGDAGELFF. In DNA form, the CDR3 reads TGCAGTGCTAGAGATAGAGGACAGGGGGACGCCGGGGAGCTGTTTTTT.

In this sample, this clone turned up many times. The chain uses TRBV5-4 and TRBJ1-2; 7 positions agree with TRBD1. Germline V gene sequence: CDR1 SGHNT, CDR2 YYREEE (reference sequence). The CDR3 runs to 14 residues. The V and J ends lost 2 bases and 0 bases, in that order; junction bases with no gene match: 1. In DNA form, the CDR3 reads TGTGCCAGCAGCTTCCAGGGGGCTAACTATGGCTACACCTTC. Its protein product is CASSFQGANYGYTF.

This clone was seen ten or more times. The rearrangement uses TRBV20-1 and TRBJ2-7, with TRBD2 matching 7 bases. This CDR3 has 13 residues. V lost 6 bases and J lost 1; bases outside the gene matches: 6. Looked up from germline, CDR1 is DFQATT and CDR2 is SNEGSKA (reference sequence). The CDR3, as DNA: TGCAGTGCACCCCGGGGAGGGTCCTACGAGCAGTACTTC. Translating it yields CSAPRGGSYEQYF.

This clone was counted many times. This chain links TRBV6-2 or TRBV6-3 with TRBJ1-6; 7 bases agree with TRBD1. The J segment lost 10 bases and the V segment lost 4 bases, leaving 7 bases of the junction unmatched. The CDR3 loop spans 14 amino acids. Germline V gene sequence: CDR1 MNHEY, CDR2 SVGEGT. The CDR3 DNA reads TGTGCCAGCAGTTTACAGGGGAAAGGATCACCCCTCCACTTT. As protein: CASSLQGKGSPLHF.

In this sample, this clone turned up many times. The V gene is TRBV20-1, the J gene TRBJ1-3; D gene ambiguous. The CDR3 runs 15 residues. V was clipped by 6 bases and J by 1 base, with 16 bases between them. Germline V CDR1 and CDR2: DFQATT, SNEGSKA (reference sequence). The chain's CDR3 is CSATHSPTSGNTIYF. CDR3 DNA: TGCAGTGCCACACATAGCCCAACTTCTGGAAACACCATATATTTT.

This clone was picked up a small number of times. The rearrangement uses TRBV25-1 and TRBJ1-3; D is unresolved. V was trimmed by 3 bases and J by 0 bases, leaving 9 bases between them. The CDR3 sequence is 15 residues long. Per the germline V gene, CDR1 is MGHDK and CDR2 is SYGVNS. This chain's CDR3 is CASSDPTGSGNTIYF. Written as DNA, the CDR3 is TGTGCCAGCAGTGACCCCACGGGCTCTGGAAACACCATATATTTT.

About this clone: In the same sample, other DNA sequences code for this CDR3. This chain uses TRBV28 with TRBJ1-1; 7 nucleotides agree with TRBD1. CDR1 and CDR2 (germline): MDHEN, SYDVKM. The ends lost 2 bases at V and 4 bases at J; junction bases unmatched: 10. The CDR3 has 16 amino acids. The CDR3 is CASSLDRTGKSTEAFF. In nucleotides, the CDR3 is TGTGCCAGCAGTTTAGACAGGACAGGCAAGAGCACTGAAGCTTTCTTT.

In its sample, this clone was seen many times. The rearrangement uses TRBV20-1 and TRBJ1-3; 7 bases are a match to TRBD1. Germline values: CDR1 DFQATT, CDR2 SNEGSKA (reference sequence). V was clipped by 2 bases and J by 2 bases; unmatched bases: 9. CDR3 size: 16 residues. The CDR3 bases are TGCAGTGCTAGACTTCTGCGGACAGGCGCTGGAAACACCATATATTTT. This translates into CSARLLRTGAGNTIYF.

The chain employs TRBV4-1 and TRBJ2-5, with D uncertain. With 0 bases removed from V and 5 bases from J, the gap between germline ends came to 10 bases. From germline, CDR1 is MGHRA and CDR2 YSYEKL. The length of the CDR3 is 14 residues. The CDR3 here is CASSQEHVRETQYF. The CDR3 DNA reads TGCGCCAGCAGCCAAGAACACGTACGCGAGACCCAGTACTTC.

This clone was seen only a few times. Since a much larger clone is just one base distant, this may be a read error. V usage is TRBV10-1 and J usage is TRBJ2-7, with D possibly TRBD1 on 6 matching bases. The V gene's germline CDR1 is WNHNN and CDR2 SYGVQD (reference sequence). This CDR3 region has 14 residues. V dropped 6 bases and J dropped 2 bases, with 14 bases sitting between them. CDR3 DNA sequence: TGCGCCAGCAGCTGGGACACCTCCGCCTACGAGCAGTACTTC. Protein product: CASSWDTSAYEQYF.

This clone was seen at least ten times. The chain joins TRBV9 to TRBJ2-3; no reliable D call. The V gene lost 0 bases and the J gene lost 4 bases, with 3 bases spanning the gap. CDR3 length: 12 amino acids. Germline V gene lookup returns CDR1 SGDLS and CDR2 YYNGEE. CDR3 sequence: CASSVVPDTQYF. The DNA for the CDR3 is TGTGCCAGCAGCGTAGTACCAGATACGCAGTATTTT.

At least ten counts were recorded for this clone. V is TRBV5-1 and J is TRBJ2-3, with TRBD1 identical over 8 bases. Germline trimming cut 5 bases from V and 2 bases from J; bases unmatched to any gene: 4. This CDR3 spans 14 amino acids. The germline V gene has CDR1 SGHRS and CDR2 YFSETQ. The CDR3 loop is CASRDRDNTDTQYF. The CDR3 bases are TGCGCCAGCAGGGACAGGGATAACACAGATACGCAGTATTTT.